This record concerns one TCR beta chain sequence. The antigen is not known. This sample is part of a study of CD8+ T cells in alopecia areata. Regarding the study as a whole: Across lesional scalp, and particularly alopecia totalis/universalis, clonality surpassed that of normal scalp. Uncertainty remains about how baseline CD8+ expansion links to response, with one nonresponder.

The treatment was: oral pan-JAK inhibitor, 5-10 mg twice daily. Sequencing templates came from extracted RNA that was reverse transcribed into cDNA. Generated by immunoSEQ multiplex PCR, the TCRdb table keeps only in-frame clones and is missing some. There are 150,000 to 200,000 clones in the sample; 50% to 75% occur only once, and roughly 17% lies in the top ten. The length of the CDR3 is 12 residues. Germline loops: CDR1 MNHEY, CDR2 SMNVEV (reference sequence). V lost 7 bases and J 7 bases, leaving 13 bases between the germline ends. The chain uses TRBV27 and TRBJ1-1; no clear D. This clonotype originated in a human donor with alopecia areata. This sample comprised CD4+ T cells sorted from blood, obtained at approximately week 55, from a patient treated with tofacitinib. The CDR3 sequence: CASTVIGGEAFF. In DNA, the CDR3 is TGTGCCAGCACCGTCATTGGAGGTGAAGCTTTCTTT.